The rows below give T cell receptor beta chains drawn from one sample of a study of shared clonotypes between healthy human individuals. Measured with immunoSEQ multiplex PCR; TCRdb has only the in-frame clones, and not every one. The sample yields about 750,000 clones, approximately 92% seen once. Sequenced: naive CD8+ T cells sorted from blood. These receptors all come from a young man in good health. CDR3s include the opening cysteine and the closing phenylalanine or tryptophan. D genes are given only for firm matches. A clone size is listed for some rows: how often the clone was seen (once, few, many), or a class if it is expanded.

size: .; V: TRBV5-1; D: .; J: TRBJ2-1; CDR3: CASSLTGGGSYNEQFF; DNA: TGCGCCAGCAGCTTGACCGGAGGCGGCTCCTACAATGAGCAGTTCTTC
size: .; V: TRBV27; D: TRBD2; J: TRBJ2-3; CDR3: CASSTQGLAATDTQYF; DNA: TGTGCCAGCAGTACCCAGGGACTAGCGGCCACAGATACGCAGTATTTT
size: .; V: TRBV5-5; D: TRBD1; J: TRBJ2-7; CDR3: CASSLGDSSYEQYF; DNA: TGTGCCAGCAGCTTGGGGGACAGCTCCTACGAGCAGTACTTC
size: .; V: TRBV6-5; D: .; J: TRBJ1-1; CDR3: CASTTGGDVTEAFF; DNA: TGTGCCAGCACCACGGGAGGAGATGTCACTGAAGCTTTCTTT
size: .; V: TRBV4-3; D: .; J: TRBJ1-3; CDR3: CASSPGRISGNTIYF; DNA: TGCGCCAGCAGCCCGGGACGGATCTCTGGAAACACCATATATTTT
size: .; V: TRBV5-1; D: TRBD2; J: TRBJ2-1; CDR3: CASSQEAGERPYNEQFF; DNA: TGCGCCAGCAGCCAAGAAGCGGGAGAAAGGCCCTACAATGAGCAGTTCTTC
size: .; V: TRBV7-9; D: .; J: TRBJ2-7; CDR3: CASTPSQAYEQYF; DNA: TGTGCCAGCACTCCTTCCCAGGCTTACGAGCAGTACTTC
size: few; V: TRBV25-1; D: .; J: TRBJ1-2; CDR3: CASSAIRDLDNYGYTF; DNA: TGTGCCAGCAGTGCTATCAGGGATTTGGACAACTATGGCTACACCTTC
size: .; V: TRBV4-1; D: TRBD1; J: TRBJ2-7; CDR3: CASSQEQGLTYEQYF; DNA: TGCGCCAGCAGCCAAGAACAGGGGCTTACCTACGAGCAGTACTTC
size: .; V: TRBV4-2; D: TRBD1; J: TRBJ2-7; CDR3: CASSQALGTGREQYF; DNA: TGTGCCAGCAGCCAAGCCCTGGGGACAGGGCGCGAGCAGTACTTC
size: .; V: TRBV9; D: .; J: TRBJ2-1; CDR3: CASSLSASPYDEQFF; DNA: TGTGCCAGCAGCCTGTCGGCTAGCCCTTACGATGAGCAGTTCTTC
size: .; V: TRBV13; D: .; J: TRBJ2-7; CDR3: CASSSRRSTSYEQYF; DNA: TGTGCCAGCAGCTCCCGAAGGAGCACCTCCTACGAGCAGTACTTC
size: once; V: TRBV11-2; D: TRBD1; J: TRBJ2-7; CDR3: CASSTTPGQGYEQYF; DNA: TGTGCCAGCAGCACTACCCCGGGACAGGGGTACGAGCAGTACTTC
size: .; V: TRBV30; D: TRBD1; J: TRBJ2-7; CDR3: CAWVTGTGLGEQYF; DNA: TGTGCCTGGGTAACGGGGACAGGATTGGGGGAGCAGTACTTC
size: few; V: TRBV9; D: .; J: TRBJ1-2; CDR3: CASSSSRGDGYTF; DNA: TGTGCCAGCAGCTCAAGTAGGGGCGATGGCTACACCTTC
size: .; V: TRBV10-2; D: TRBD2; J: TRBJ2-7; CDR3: CASSAGLANEQYF; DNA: TGCGCCAGCAGCGCGGGACTAGCGAATGAGCAGTACTTC
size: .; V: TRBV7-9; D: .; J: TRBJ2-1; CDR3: CASSLVGEGLREQFF; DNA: TGTGCCAGCAGCTTAGTGGGGGAAGGGTTGCGTGAGCAGTTCTTC
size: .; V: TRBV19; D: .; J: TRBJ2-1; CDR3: CASTGLADNEQFF; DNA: TGTGCCAGTACTGGTCTAGCCGACAATGAGCAGTTCTTC
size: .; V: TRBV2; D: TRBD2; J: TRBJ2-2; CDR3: CARRLAGATNTGELFF; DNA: TGTGCCAGAAGACTAGCGGGAGCAACGAACACCGGGGAGCTGTTTTTT
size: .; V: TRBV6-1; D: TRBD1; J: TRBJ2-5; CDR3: CASRQGAGETQYF; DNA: TGTGCCAGCAGACAGGGGGCAGGTGAGACCCAGTACTTC
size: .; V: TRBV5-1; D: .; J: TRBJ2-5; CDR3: CASSLEGGSQETQYF; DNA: TGCGCCAGCAGCTTGGAGGGCGGGTCCCAAGAGACCCAGTACTTC
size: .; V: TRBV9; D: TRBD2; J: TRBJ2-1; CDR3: CASSARGGRSPGDEQFF; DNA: TGTGCCAGCAGCGCGAGGGGCGGGAGATCCCCCGGGGATGAGCAGTTCTTC
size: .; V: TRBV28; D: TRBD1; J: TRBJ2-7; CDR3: CASSFESGTGGYEQYF; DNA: TGTGCCAGCAGTTTCGAATCCGGGACAGGGGGCTACGAGCAGTACTTC
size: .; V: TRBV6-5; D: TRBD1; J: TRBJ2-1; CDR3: CASRLDRWNEQFF; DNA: TGTGCCAGCAGATTGGACAGGTGGAATGAGCAGTTCTTC
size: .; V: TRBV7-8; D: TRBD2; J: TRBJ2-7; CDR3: CASSQIGTSGRVVYEQYF; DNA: TGTGCCAGCAGCCAAATTGGGACTAGCGGGAGAGTGGTCTACGAGCAGTACTTC
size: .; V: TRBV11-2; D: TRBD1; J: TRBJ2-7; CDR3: CASSPGTGLYEQYF; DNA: TGTGCCAGCAGCCCCGGGACAGGTCTCTACGAGCAGTACTTC
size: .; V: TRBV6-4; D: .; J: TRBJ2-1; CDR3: CASSDSKVFSLSEQFF; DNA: TGTGCCAGCAGTGACTCGAAGGTCTTTAGCTTGAGTGAGCAGTTCTTC